These 28 T cell receptor beta chains share one sample of origin, sequenced in a study of blood T cell repertoires in COVID-19. Clones were read by immunoSEQ multiplex PCR, and TCRdb kept only the in-frame ones, dropping some. The sample has 200,000 to 250,000 clones, about nine tenths seen once. Material: peripheral blood. These receptors were collected from a woman aged 55-69 years with acute or convalescent COVID-19.

The V and J genes are TRBV7-2 and TRBJ1-1, with TRBD1 matching over 7 bases. This CDR3 contains 16 residues. Unmatched junction bases numbered 7, after V lost 1 base and J lost 2 bases. Per the germline V gene, CDR1 is SGHTA and CDR2 is FQGNSA. CDR3 sequence (DNA): TGTGCCAGCAGCTTAGATGGGACAGCAAAAAACACTGAAGCTTTCTTT. Translation gives CASSLDGTAKNTEAFF.

The chain carries TRBV3-1 (or the pseudogene TRBV3-2) and TRBJ2-3; 9 positions agree with TRBD2. The CDR3 consists of 17 residues. V was clipped by 4 bases and J by 0 bases; unmatched bases: 8. Germline V gives CDR1 LGHDT, CDR2 YNNKEL (reference sequence). This chain's CDR3 is CASSLLVAGASTDTQYF. For the CDR3, the DNA is TGTGCCAGCAGCCTTTTAGTAGCGGGAGCTAGCACAGATACGCAGTATTTT.

The chain joins TRBV7-9 to TRBJ2-7; 8 bases agree with TRBD1. The ends lost 2 bases at V and 7 bases at J; junction bases unmatched: 4. From germline, CDR1 is SEHNR and CDR2 FQNEAQ (reference sequence). CDR3 length equals 13 residues. The CDR3 loop is CASSLIQGVEQYF. In nucleotides, the CDR3 is TGTGCCAGCAGCTTAATACAGGGGGTAGAGCAGTACTTC.

The sample holds one count of this clone. The chain joins TRBV19 to TRBJ2-1; TRBD2 aligns across 8 bases. The CDR3 is 19 residues long. Germline trimming cut 1 base from V and 4 bases from J; bases unmatched to any gene: 15. The germline CDR1 and CDR2 sequences are LNHDA and SQIVND (reference sequence). The CDR3 spells CASSIVGLDIPLAYNEQFF. Here the CDR3 DNA reads TGTGCCAGTAGTATAGTGGGACTAGATATCCCTTTAGCATACAATGAGCAGTTCTTC. The full variable domain, rest sourced from reference TRBV19 and TRBJ2-1, is DGGITQSPKYLFRKEGQNVTLSCEQNLNHDAMYWYRQDPGQGLRLIYYSQIVNDFQKGDIAEGYSVSREKKESFPLTVTSAQKNPTAFYLCASSIVGLDIPLAYNEQFFGPGTRLTVL.

This rearrangement joins TRBV7-6 to TRBJ1-2; 7 bases are a match to TRBD1. V was pared by 2 bases and J by 10 bases, with 4 bases of the junction left unmatched. The V gene's germline CDR1 is SGHVS and CDR2 FNYEAQ. The CDR3 has 12 residues. The CDR3 DNA reads as TGTGCCAGCAGCTTACAGGGGGAGGTCTACACCTTC. This sequence encodes CASSLQGEVYTF. Variable domain in full (rest from reference TRBV7-6 and TRBJ1-2): GAGVSQSPRYKVTKRGQDVALRCDPISGHVSLYWYRQALGQGPEFLTYFNYEAQQDKSGLPNDRFSAERPEGSISTLTIQRTEQRDSAMYRCASSLQGEVYTFGSGTRLTVV.

J is TRBJ1-2 and V is TRBV11-2; D is possibly TRBD1 (5 bases). CDR1 and CDR2 from the germline V gene are SGHAT and FQNNGV. The V end lost 0 bases, the J end lost 8 bases, and 10 bases lay between the germline ends. The CDR3 spans 13 residues. The CDR3 DNA reads as TGTGCCAGCAGCTTAGAAAGGGGTCCGGGCTACACCTTC. The encoded protein is CASSLERGPGYTF.

This rearrangement joins TRBV27 to TRBJ2-7; TRBD2 matches at 9 bases. The CDR3 covers 14 residues. V trimming: 9 bases; J trimming: 4 bases; junction bases outside the gene matches: 10. Germline-derived CDR1 and CDR2 are MNHEY and SMNVEV (reference sequence). Here the CDR3 reads CASRGSGRKYEQYF. CDR3 DNA sequence: TGTGCCAGTAGAGGGAGCGGGAGGAAGTACGAGCAGTACTTC.

In DNA form, the CDR3 reads TGCAGCGTTGAAAGGGGAGCGGGAGGCCTAGGGTACGAGCAGTACTTC. It specifies CSVERGAGGLGYEQYF. This chain connects TRBV29-1 to TRBJ2-7, with TRBD2 matching 9 bases. The CDR3 runs to 16 residues. Trimming removed 2 bases from V and 4 bases from J; junction bases left unmatched: 12. Germline CDR1 SQVTM, CDR2 ANQGSEA.

This chain links TRBV3-1 (or the pseudogene TRBV3-2) with TRBJ2-1; TRBD1 matches 8 bases. The CDR3 has 16 amino acids. Per the germline V gene, CDR1 is LGHDT and CDR2 is YNNKEL (reference sequence). V lost 1 base, J lost 6 bases, and 8 bases stayed unmatched. CDR3 nucleotide sequence: TGTGCCAGCAGCCAAGCCGGCCAGGGGGCGCGCAATGAGCAGTTCTTC. This codes for CASSQAGQGARNEQFF.

V is TRBV19 and J is TRBJ1-2; 8 bases are shared with TRBD1. The germline gives CDR1 LNHDA, CDR2 SQIVND (reference sequence). The CDR3 loop spans 14 amino acids. Trimming took 6 bases from V and 0 from J; bases not matched to a gene: 3. CDR3 protein: CASRGQVANYGYTF. For the CDR3, the DNA is TGTGCCAGTAGGGGACAGGTAGCTAACTATGGCTACACCTTC.

The gene calls are TRBV25-1 and TRBJ1-4; D is possibly TRBD1 (5 bases). The ends were cut back, 1 base at V and 7 bases at J, with 10 bases in the middle. The CDR3 totals 14 residues. Germline CDR1 is MGHDK and CDR2 is SYGVNS. The CDR3 nucleotides read TGTGCCAGCAGTGAATCTAGGGGAAGTGAAAAACTGTTTTTT. This encodes CASSESRGSEKLFF.

The J gene is TRBJ2-2, the V gene TRBV2; D possibly corresponds to TRBD2 (6 bases). V was shortened by 4 bases and J by 6 bases, with 12 bases between the two germline ends. CDR1 is SNHLY and CDR2 is FYNNEI in the germline V gene. The CDR3 sequence is 14 residues long. CDR3 nucleotides: TGTGCCAGCAGTGGTGGGGGGACGGCCGGGGAGCTGTTTTTT. Protein product: CASSGGGTAGELFF.

The chain carries TRBV19 and TRBJ1-2; 7 nucleotides agree with TRBD1. The CDR3 is 13 residues long. Germline V lookup: CDR1 LNHDA, CDR2 SQIVND (reference sequence). With 6 bases clipped from V and 5 bases from J, the junction kept 6 bases outside the gene matches. The CDR3 loop is CASSPQGVYGYTF. The CDR3 DNA reads TGTGCCAGTAGCCCTCAGGGGGTATATGGCTACACCTTC.

The V gene is TRBV25-1, the J gene TRBJ2-3; 9 nucleotides agree with TRBD2. Germline CDR1 reads MGHDK; CDR2 reads SYGVNS. The CDR3 has 14 amino acids. V dropped 3 bases and J dropped 6; count of bases not matched to a gene: 4. CDR3 nucleotide sequence: TGTGCCAGCAGTGACGCGGGGGGGATCGATACGCAGTATTTT. This translates into CASSDAGGIDTQYF. Looking up the rest from reference TRBV25-1 and TRBJ2-3 gives the full variable domain: EADIYQTPRYLVIGTGKKITLECSQTMGHDKMYWYQQDPGMELHLIHYSYGVNSTEKGDLSSESTVSRIRTEHFPLTLESARPSHTSQYLCASSDAGGIDTQYFGPGTRLTVL.

This rearrangement joins TRBV4-3 to TRBJ2-1; 7 bases are shared with TRBD1. With 0 bases clipped from V and 3 bases from J, the junction kept 2 bases outside the gene matches. Germline V gene data show CDR1 as LGHNA and CDR2 as YSLEER. This CDR3 region has 15 residues. CDR3: CASSQETGLYNEQFF. The CDR3 DNA follows: TGCGCCAGCAGCCAAGAGACAGGGCTCTACAATGAGCAGTTCTTC.

The chain links TRBV5-4 to TRBJ1-1, with 9 nucleotides matching TRBD1. The germline gives CDR1 SGHNT, CDR2 YYREEE (reference sequence). Germline trimming cut 5 bases from V and 8 bases from J; bases unmatched to any gene: 13. CDR3 size: 15 residues. CDR3 sequence reads: CASSRRTGAAEEAFF. The CDR3 coding sequence is TGTGCCAGCAGTCGCCGGACAGGGGCCGCGGAAGAAGCTTTCTTT.

The chain combines TRBV9 with TRBJ1-2, with 7 bases that match TRBD1. This CDR3 has 17 residues. Germline values: CDR1 SGDLS, CDR2 YYNGEE. V lost 0 bases, J lost 6 bases, and 14 bases stayed unmatched. The CDR3 here is CASSVVTGEALIHGYTF. In nucleotides, the CDR3 is TGTGCCAGCAGCGTAGTCACAGGGGAGGCCCTAATACATGGCTACACCTTC.

The chain couples TRBV19 to TRBJ2-7, with 9 bases fitting TRBD1. CDR3 length: 14 residues. The V gene's germline CDR1 is LNHDA and CDR2 SQIVND (reference sequence). V shed 1 base, J shed 3 bases, and the junction held 1 base outside the gene matches. The CDR3 nucleotides are TGTGCCAGTAGTATAGGGACAGGGGACTACGAGCAGTACTTC. It codes for CASSIGTGDYEQYF.

J is TRBJ1-4 and V is TRBV5-1; 9 nucleotides align to TRBD1. In germline, CDR1 is SGHRS, CDR2 YFSETQ. V lost 8 bases to trimming and J lost 8 bases; unmatched junction nucleotides: 10. This CDR3 spans 14 amino acids. For the CDR3, the DNA is TGCGCCAGTACCCCCGGGACAGGGTTGGAAAAACTGTTTTTT. This encodes CASTPGTGLEKLFF.

The rearrangement links TRBV18 to TRBJ1-4; D call uncertain. V was cut by 2 bases and J by 8 bases, with 12 bases left in between. The germline gives CDR1 KGHSH, CDR2 LQKENI. The CDR3 spans 14 residues. DNA for the CDR3: TGTGCCAGCTCACCATCCGCCGGGGAAGAAAAACTGTTTTTT. It specifies CASSPSAGEEKLFF. Filled out from reference TRBV18 and TRBJ1-4, the complete variable domain reads NAGVMQNPRHLVRRRGQEARLRCSPMKGHSHVYWYRQLPEEGLKFMVYLQKENIIDESGMPKERFSAEFPKEGPSILRIQQVVRGDSAAYFCASSPSAGEEKLFFGSGTQLSVL.

The V gene is TRBV19, the J gene TRBJ1-1, with D tentatively TRBD1 (5 bases). This CDR3 region has 16 residues. V shed 7 bases and J shed 0 bases, with 18 bases lying between them. Germline V gene lookup returns CDR1 LNHDA and CDR2 SQIVND (reference sequence). CDR3 nucleotide sequence: TGTGCCAGTAAAGGGGCGGGGGTACCCATGAACACTGAAGCTTTCTTT. Amino acids: CASKGAGVPMNTEAFF.

The rearrangement links TRBV7-8 to TRBJ1-2; perhaps TRBD1 as D (5 bases). The CDR3 is 15 amino acids. Germline CDR1 SGHVS, CDR2 FQNEAQ. V was cut by 5 bases and J by 3 bases, with 16 bases left in between. The CDR3 loop is CASSLERDSYYGYTF. CDR3 bases: TGTGCCAGCAGCCTAGAAAGAGACAGTTACTATGGCTACACCTTC.

The chain recombines TRBV7-2 with TRBJ2-1; D is perhaps TRBD1 (5 bases). V was cut by 2 bases and J by 8 bases, with 10 bases left in between. CDR3 size: 13 residues. Germline CDR1 reads SGHTA; CDR2 reads FQGNSA. CDR3 region: CASSLNWGDEQFF. The DNA of the CDR3 is TGTGCCAGCAGCTTAAACTGGGGCGATGAGCAGTTCTTC.

The V and J genes are TRBV30 and TRBJ2-1, with TRBD1 matching over 10 bases. CDR3 length: 17 residues. V lost 3 bases to trimming and J lost 7 bases; unmatched junction nucleotides: 15. Per germline, CDR1 GTSNPN and CDR2 SVGIG (reference sequence). This chain's CDR3 is CAWRGDRGHLKGNEQFF. The DNA of the CDR3 is TGTGCCTGGAGGGGGGACAGGGGTCACCTGAAGGGGAATGAGCAGTTCTTC.

The chain recombines TRBV19 with TRBJ1-4; unclear D gene. Looked up from germline, CDR1 is LNHDA and CDR2 is SQIVND (reference sequence). This CDR3 is built from 12 residues. V was trimmed by 6 bases and J by 7 bases, leaving 9 bases between them. This CDR3 reads CASSWAGEKLFF. CDR3 DNA sequence: TGTGCCAGTAGCTGGGCCGGTGAAAAACTGTTTTTT.

This clone was observed a few times. V usage is TRBV2 and J usage is TRBJ1-2; D possibly corresponds to TRBD1 (5 bases). The germline V gene encodes CDR1 SNHLY and CDR2 FYNNEI. CDR3 length equals 11 residues. V lost 8 bases and J lost 7, with 11 bases in between. CDR3 DNA sequence: TGTGCCAGCTCAGGGATCGGTGGCTACACCTTC. The encoded protein is CASSGIGGYTF.

The chain recombines TRBV4-1 with TRBJ1-2; maybe TRBD1 (6 bases). The germline gives CDR1 MGHRA, CDR2 YSYEKL. V was clipped by 3 bases and J by 0 bases, with 17 bases between them. The CDR3 covers 17 residues. The CDR3 reads CASSQGNGQRANYGYTF. The CDR3 DNA reads as TGCGCCAGCAGCCAGGGGAACGGACAGAGAGCTAACTATGGCTACACCTTC.

V is TRBV6-5 and J is TRBJ1-2, with 7 bases identical to TRBD1. The CDR3 has 14 residues. CDR1 is MNHEY, CDR2 SVGAGI, per germline. Trimming cost V 4 bases and J 4 bases; bases outside gene matches: 6. The CDR3 coding sequence is TGTGCCAGCAGTTTTCTACAGGGGACCTATGGCTACACCTTC. It is translated as CASSFLQGTYGYTF.